What follows describes a single T cell receptor (beta chain). The assay was immunoSEQ multiplex PCR, and TCRdb's table has in-frame clones only and misses some. The sample comprises more than 300,000 clones, roughly 90% of which are singletons, and 7.3% rests with the top ten. The source of the sample is a study of blood T cell repertoires in COVID-19. The CDR3 consists of 14 residues. CDR1 is LGHDT, CDR2 YNNKEL, per germline (reference sequence). V was pared by 4 bases and J by 1 base, with 10 bases between. Sequencing input: peripheral blood. The clonotype was recovered from a woman between 65 and 79 years old with COVID-19, enrolled during active disease. V and J are TRBV3-1 (or the pseudogene TRBV3-2) and TRBJ1-1; D remains unclear. The CDR3 region has the DNA TGTGCCAGCAGCCTAATGGGAGAGAACACTGAAGCTTTCTTT. Translated, it gives CASSLMGENTEAFF.